These 26 T cell receptor beta chains were sequenced from one sample in a study of T cell responses to AZD1222 COVID-19 vaccine. Produced via immunoSEQ multiplex PCR; TCRdb's table is partial and in-frame only. The sample carries approximately 150,000 clones, 85% to 95% recorded once. The input for sequencing was peripheral blood, taken on day 0 of AZD1222 vaccination. Every receptor here comes from an adult in good health.

The gene calls are TRBV10-3 and TRBJ1-2, with a tentative D call TRBD1 (5 bases). V was pared by 3 bases and J by 6 bases, with 14 bases between. The length of the CDR3 is 14 residues. Germline CDR1 ENHRY, CDR2 SYGVKD. The CDR3 DNA follows: TGTGCCATCAGTGACTTTCTTTTGGGGCATGGCTACACCTTC. This translates into CAISDFLLGHGYTF.

This chain links TRBV24-1 with TRBJ2-2; TRBD1 matches at 10 bases. J was trimmed by 6 bases and V by 8 bases; bases with no gene match: 11. The CDR3 length is 16 residues. Germline values: CDR1 KGHDR, CDR2 SFDVKD. The CDR3 DNA sequence: TGTGCCACCAACCACGCGGGACAGGGGTCTCCCGGGGAGCTGTTTTTT. Protein product: CATNHAGQGSPGELFF.

The chain has TRBV10-3 and TRBJ2-1, with D unresolved. V dropped 10 bases and J dropped 8 bases, with 18 bases sitting between them. Germline V CDR1 and CDR2: ENHRY, SYGVKD. The CDR3 sequence is 13 residues long. The CDR3 coding sequence is TGTGCCACGGGTCGAGTTAACAAAGATGAGCAGTTCTTC. Its translation is CATGRVNKDEQFF.

The V call is TRBV2, the J call TRBJ1-6; D call uncertain. The CDR3 totals 13 residues. Germline V gene lookup returns CDR1 SNHLY and CDR2 FYNNEI. The ends were cut back, 2 bases at V and 4 bases at J, with 3 bases in the middle. CDR3 bases: TGTGCCAGCAGTGAACGGTATAATTCACCCCTCCACTTT. Its protein is CASSERYNSPLHF.

This sequence joins TRBV5-1 and TRBJ1-2; possible D gene TRBD1, 6 bases. Trimming stripped 4 bases from V and 6 bases from J, with 10 bases between. The germline V gene has CDR1 SGHRS and CDR2 YFSETQ. There are 12 residues in the CDR3. CDR3 residues: CASSDNRDGYTF. CDR3 in DNA: TGCGCCAGCAGCGATAACAGGGATGGCTACACCTTC.

This clone was seen just once. CDR3 nucleotides: TGTGCCAGCAAGGGAGTGGGGGGAGAGTTGGAGAGTACTACCTATGGCTACACCTTC. Translation gives CASKGVGGELESTTYGYTF. The gene calls are TRBV7-9 and TRBJ1-2; a possible D gene is TRBD1 (5 bases). Deletions cut 7 bases from V and 4 bases from J, with 31 bases between. Germline assignment: CDR1 SEHNR and CDR2 FQNEAQ (reference sequence). CDR3 length: 19 amino acids.

The chain carries TRBV5-1 and TRBJ1-2, with D unresolved. V was shortened by 3 bases and J by 13 bases, with 19 bases between the two germline ends. The CDR3 contains 13 residues. Germline V gives CDR1 SGHRS, CDR2 YFSETQ. The CDR3: CASSSTGSRSSTF. The CDR3, as DNA: TGCGCCAGCAGCTCGACCGGATCACGAAGCAGCACCTTC.

The chain employs TRBV7-9 and TRBJ1-1; D gene ambiguous. CDR3 length: 13 amino acids. Trimming pared 0 bases from V and 6 bases from J, leaving 8 bases between. Germline values: CDR1 SEHNR, CDR2 FQNEAQ (reference sequence). The chain's CDR3 is CASSLAQAAEAFF. The CDR3, as DNA: TGTGCCAGCAGCTTAGCGCAGGCCGCTGAAGCTTTCTTT.

The chain has TRBV4-1 and TRBJ2-2; TRBD2 matches at 7 bases. Per germline, CDR1 MGHRA and CDR2 YSYEKL. The CDR3 is 18 amino acids. V shed 1 base and J 4 bases; nucleotides not matched to a gene: 12. CDR3 protein: CASSQGLSGGIITGELFF. CDR3 DNA sequence: TGCGCCAGCAGCCAAGGATTGTCCGGGGGGATCATCACCGGGGAGCTGTTTTTT.

V is TRBV18 and J is TRBJ2-2; the D gene could be TRBD1 or TRBD2 (5 bases each). This CDR3 region has 16 residues. V was trimmed by 6 bases and J by 2 bases, leaving 16 bases between them. The germline CDR1 and CDR2 sequences are KGHSH and LQKENI. CDR3 bases: TGTGCCAGCTCGCCCCGGGGCCCACAAAACACCGGGGAGCTGTTTTTT. This encodes CASSPRGPQNTGELFF.

This chain joins TRBV7-2 and TRBJ1-2; tentative D call: TRBD1 (6 bases). This CDR3 has 14 residues. The germline V and J ends were trimmed by 5 bases and 1 base, with 11 bases remaining between them. CDR1 SGHTA and CDR2 FQGNSA come from the germline V gene. The CDR3 nucleotides read TGTGCCAGCAGCCTACAGGGACTTAACTATGGCTACACCTTC. The encoded protein is CASSLQGLNYGYTF.

The chain has TRBV2 and TRBJ1-6; D is undetermined. CDR3 length: 16 amino acids. V lost 5 bases, J lost 9 bases, and 20 bases lay in between. Germline CDR1 and CDR2: SNHLY and FYNNEI. The CDR3 nucleotides read TGTGCCAGCAGTTTGCTTTGGGGAAGTAAGAGTTCACCCCTCCACTTT. Translating it yields CASSLLWGSKSSPLHF.

The rearrangement links TRBV9 to TRBJ2-7, with 12 bases aligning to TRBD1. J was trimmed by 5 bases and V by 4 bases; bases with no gene match: 4. Germline-derived CDR1 and CDR2 are SGDLS and YYNGEE. The CDR3 is 14 residues long. CDR3 in DNA: TGTGCCAGCAGCATCGGGACAGGGGGCAACGAGCAGTACTTC. Protein: CASSIGTGGNEQYF.

The rearrangement links TRBV7-9 to TRBJ1-1; possibly TRBD1 for D (6 bases). The CDR3 is made up of 18 amino acids. Trimming pared 6 bases from V and 1 base from J, leaving 24 bases between. CDR1 and CDR2 from the germline V gene are SEHNR and FQNEAQ (reference sequence). CDR3 sequence: CASRHGLGGQGKNTEAFF. For the CDR3, the DNA is TGTGCCAGCAGACACGGGCTTGGGGGACAAGGGAAGAACACTGAAGCTTTCTTT.

The rearrangement joins TRBV7-9 to TRBJ1-4; tentatively, D is TRBD1 (6 bases). Between the trimmed V and J ends, which lost 3 bases and 8 bases, there was a span of 13 bases. This CDR3 has 14 residues. The germline gives CDR1 SEHNR, CDR2 FQNEAQ (reference sequence). The CDR3 coding sequence is TGTGCCAGCAGCTTTACAGGGATGAGCGAAAAACTGTTTTTT. It specifies CASSFTGMSEKLFF.

V and J are TRBV5-1 and TRBJ2-3, with a tentative D call TRBD1 (6 bases). Germline values: CDR1 SGHRS, CDR2 YFSETQ. This CDR3 is built from 15 residues. Trimming took off 5 bases at V and 2 bases at J, with 15 bases between the two ends. DNA for the CDR3: TGCGCCAGCAGGGGGACACCCCAGCCCACAGATACGCAGTATTTT. It encodes CASRGTPQPTDTQYF.

J is TRBJ2-2 and V is TRBV3-1 (or the pseudogene TRBV3-2), with TRBD2 matching over 9 bases. Germline lookup yields CDR1 LGHDT and CDR2 YNNKEL (reference sequence). The CDR3 runs to 16 residues. V lost 0 bases and J lost 7; bases outside the gene matches: 6. CDR3 region: CASSQEGTSFSGELFF. The CDR3 DNA is TGTGCCAGCAGCCAAGAGGGGACTAGCTTCAGCGGGGAGCTGTTTTTT.

The genes are TRBV2 and TRBJ2-3; TRBD1 aligns across 10 bases. Germline V lookup: CDR1 SNHLY, CDR2 FYNNEI. Germline trimming cut 1 base from V and 0 bases from J; bases unmatched to any gene: 1. The CDR3 extends over 16 amino acids. The CDR3 here is CASSEGTGGSTDTQYF. DNA of the CDR3: TGTGCCAGCAGTGAAGGGACAGGGGGTAGCACAGATACGCAGTATTTT.

The rearrangement links TRBV6-5 to TRBJ1-1; D is unresolved. V lost 2 bases to trimming and J lost 6 bases, with 13 bases between them. This CDR3 is built from 14 residues. Germline CDR1 is MNHEY and CDR2 is SVGAGI. CDR3 nucleotide sequence: TGTGCCAGCAGTTACCGGGAAGGGAAGCCTGAAGCTTTCTTT. Protein product: CASSYREGKPEAFF.

This chain uses TRBV5-1 with TRBJ1-1, with D possibly matching TRBD1 (5 bases). CDR1 and CDR2 (germline): SGHRS, YFSETQ. V was shortened by 6 bases and J by 1 base, with 19 bases between the two germline ends. CDR3 size: 16 residues. The CDR3 nucleotides read TGCGCCAGCACCCGGGGGACCACGAATACGAACACTGAAGCTTTCTTT. Residues: CASTRGTTNTNTEAFF.

V usage is TRBV6-5 and J usage is TRBJ2-5, with 7 nucleotides matching TRBD2. Trimming at V came to 1 base and at J to 3 bases, leaving 8 bases not matched to a gene. This CDR3 spans 16 amino acids. Germline loops: CDR1 MNHEY, CDR2 SVGAGI. CDR3 amino acids: CASSYFSPGGKETQYF. The CDR3, as DNA: TGTGCCAGCAGTTACTTCTCCCCCGGGGGGAAAGAGACCCAGTACTTC.

The chain recombines TRBV5-1 with TRBJ1-3; D remains ambiguous. V was clipped by 4 bases and J by 0 bases, with 8 bases between them. The CDR3 consists of 14 residues. Germline V gives CDR1 SGHRS, CDR2 YFSETQ. CDR3 sequence reads: CASSTSDSGNTIYF. The CDR3 nucleotides are TGCGCCAGCAGCACGTCTGACTCTGGAAACACCATATATTTT.

The rearrangement uses TRBV7-9 and TRBJ1-1, with D unresolved. The V and J ends lost 10 bases and 1 base respectively, with 10 bases between them. This CDR3 spans 12 amino acids. Germline V gene lookup returns CDR1 SEHNR and CDR2 FQNEAQ (reference sequence). CDR3 region: CATKPENTEAFF. In DNA form, the CDR3 reads TGTGCCACCAAACCGGAGAACACTGAAGCTTTCTTT.

The chain uses TRBV5-4 and TRBJ1-3; a possible D gene is TRBD1 (5 bases). Germline lookup yields CDR1 SGHNT and CDR2 YYREEE (reference sequence). The CDR3 runs 14 residues. With 5 bases removed from V and 1 base from J, the gap between germline ends came to 10 bases. The chain's CDR3 is CASSSRESGNTIYF. In DNA, the CDR3 is TGTGCCAGCAGTAGCAGGGAATCTGGAAACACCATATATTTT.

To note about this clone: One junction end does not reproduce the germline sequence, and a read error may be involved. The chain uses TRBV19 and TRBJ2-7; a possible D gene is TRBD2 (5 bases). The CDR3 length is 14 residues. Per the germline V gene, CDR1 is LNHDA and CDR2 is SQIVND (reference sequence). The CDR3 DNA sequence: TGTGCCAGTAGTCTAGACGAGGGAAGCTACGAGCAGTACTTC. Amino acids: CASSLDEGSYEQYF. Full variable domain (missing parts from reference TRBV19 and TRBJ2-7): DGGITQSPKYLFRKEGQNVTLSCEQNLNHDAMYWYRQDPGQGLRLIYYSQIVNDFQKGDIAEGYSVSREKKESFPLTVTSAQKNPTAFYLCASSLDEGSYEQYFGPGTRLTVT.

The chain uses TRBV11-3 and TRBJ1-2, with 7 bases fitting TRBD1. Trimming took 4 bases from V and 6 from J; bases not matched to a gene: 8. This CDR3 has 14 residues. Germline V gives CDR1 SGHNT, CDR2 YENEEA. The DNA for the CDR3 is TGTGCCAGCAGCTCGTACAGGGGTCAGAATGGCTACACCTTC. As protein: CASSSYRGQNGYTF.